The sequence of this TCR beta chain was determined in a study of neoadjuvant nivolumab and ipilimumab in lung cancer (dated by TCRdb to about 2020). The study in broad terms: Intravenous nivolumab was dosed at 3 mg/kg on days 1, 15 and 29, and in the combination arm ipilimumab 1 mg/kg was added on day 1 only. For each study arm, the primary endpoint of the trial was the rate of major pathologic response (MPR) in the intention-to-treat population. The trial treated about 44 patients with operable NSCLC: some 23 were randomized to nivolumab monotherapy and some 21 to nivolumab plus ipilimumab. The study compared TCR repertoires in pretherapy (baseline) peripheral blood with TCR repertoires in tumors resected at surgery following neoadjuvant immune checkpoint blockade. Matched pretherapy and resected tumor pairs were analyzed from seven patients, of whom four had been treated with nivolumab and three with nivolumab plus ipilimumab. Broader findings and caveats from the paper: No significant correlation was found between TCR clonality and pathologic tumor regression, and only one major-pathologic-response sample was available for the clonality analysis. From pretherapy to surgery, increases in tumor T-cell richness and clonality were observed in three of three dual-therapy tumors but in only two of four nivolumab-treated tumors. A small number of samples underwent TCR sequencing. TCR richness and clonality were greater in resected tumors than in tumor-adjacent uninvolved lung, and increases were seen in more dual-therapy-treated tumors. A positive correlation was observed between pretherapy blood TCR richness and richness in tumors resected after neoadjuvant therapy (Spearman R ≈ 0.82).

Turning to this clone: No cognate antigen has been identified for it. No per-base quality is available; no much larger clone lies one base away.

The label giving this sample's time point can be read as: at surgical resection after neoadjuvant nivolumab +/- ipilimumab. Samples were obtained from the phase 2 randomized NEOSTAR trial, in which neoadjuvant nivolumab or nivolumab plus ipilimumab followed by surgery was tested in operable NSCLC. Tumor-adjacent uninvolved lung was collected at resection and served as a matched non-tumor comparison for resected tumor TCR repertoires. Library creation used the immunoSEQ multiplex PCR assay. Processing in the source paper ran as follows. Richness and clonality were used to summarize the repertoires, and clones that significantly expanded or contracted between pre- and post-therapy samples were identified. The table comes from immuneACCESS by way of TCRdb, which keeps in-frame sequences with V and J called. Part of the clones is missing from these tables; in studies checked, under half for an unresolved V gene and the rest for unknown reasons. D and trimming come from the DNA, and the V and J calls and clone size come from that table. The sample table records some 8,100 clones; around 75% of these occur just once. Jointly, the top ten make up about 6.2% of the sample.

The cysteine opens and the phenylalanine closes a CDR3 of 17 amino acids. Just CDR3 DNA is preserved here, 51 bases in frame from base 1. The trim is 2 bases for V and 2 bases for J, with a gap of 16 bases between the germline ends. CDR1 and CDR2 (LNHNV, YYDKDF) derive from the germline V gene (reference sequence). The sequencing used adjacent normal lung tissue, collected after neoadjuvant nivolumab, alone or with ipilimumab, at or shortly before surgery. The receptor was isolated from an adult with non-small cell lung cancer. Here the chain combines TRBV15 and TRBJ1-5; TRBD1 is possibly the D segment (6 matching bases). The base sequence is TGTGCCACCAGCAGACAGCCCGGGGGCCTAGGCAATCAGCCCCAGCATTTT. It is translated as CATSRQPGGLGNQPQHF.